The T cell receptor (beta chain) described here comes from a study of identical twins. Study observations and caveats: Among monozygotic twins, out-of-frame TCR alpha sharing exceeded what models predicted.

Via MiXCR, TCRdb re-called the 5' RACE reads, giving one row per CDR3 protein. The sample lists 400,000 to 650,000 distinct CDR3 sequences, around 20% occurring once. Germline CDR1 and CDR2: SGHKS and YYEKEE (reference sequence). CDR3 length: 15 amino acids. Trimming cost V 3 bases and J 5 bases; bases outside gene matches: 8. Remarks on this clonotype: Its cognate antigen is unknown.

These data were likewise used in another study, on T cells expressing NK-cell markers.

The chain joins TRBV5-5 to TRBJ1-1; TRBD1 aligns across 9 bases. Material: CD4+ T cells sorted from blood. This clonotype originated in a woman aged 18-29 years in good health. CDR3 region: CASSWHRGQLTEAFF. The CDR3 DNA reads TGTGCCAGCAGCTGGCACAGGGGGCAGTTAACTGAAGCTTTCTTT.